The present entry profiles one T cell receptor beta chain with its context. Its specific antigen is unknown. Base qualities were left out, and no much larger clone turns up one base away. The source of the sample is a study of T cells in localized non-small cell lung cancer (dated by TCRdb to the early 2020s). For context, the study as a whole: The study analyzed T cell repertoires of 236 early-stage NSCLC patients, comparing tumors and uninvolved tumor-adjacent lungs. The cohort was made up of around 250 treatment-naive NSCLC patients whose localized lung tumors had been resected. A mean age of 66.3 years was recorded for the NSCLC patients, of whom around 120 were male and 100 to 110 were female.

At diagnosis, tumor, uninvolved tumor-adjacent lung and peripheral blood were collected and then preserved as a mix of FFPE and fresh-frozen material. Blood samples were analyzed as peripheral blood mononuclear cells for TCR repertoire profiling. Spanning cysteine to phenylalanine, the CDR3 consists of 15 amino acids. The read is trimmed to its CDR3 DNA, 45 bases read in frame from base 1. Relative to germline, V is missing 4 bases and J is missing 1 base, with 9 bases of the junction outside any gene match. CDR1 and CDR2 are drawn from the germline V gene (reference sequence): GTSNPN, SVGIG. The immunoSEQ Assay was used to sequence TCR beta CDR3 regions from DNA. The paper's data handling went like this. T cell density was computed as TCR beta template counts normalized to usable DNA estimated by amplifying housekeeping genes. Richness was estimated using the preseqR package, with extrapolation to 400,000 templates for PBMC samples and to 120,000 templates for tissue samples. Clonality was taken to be one minus Pielou's evenness. Differential abundance testing on productive amino-acid clonotypes, with a minimum total count of 5 and an alpha of 0.1, was used to identify tissue-enriched TCRs. Repertoire overlap between compartments was quantified with the Jaccard Index and Morisita Overlap Index. GLIPH grouped TCR beta CDR3s together with public tetramer-defined viral CDR3s, and a viral motif had to include at least three viral sequences and show V-gene enrichment. TCRdb's version of the immuneACCESS table is confined to in-frame rearrangements and falls short of the full clone set. An unresolved V gene accounts for under half of the shortfall where checked; the remainder is of unknown origin. V and J calls and clone size are given by that table; D and trimming were obtained from the DNA. For this sample the table gives more than 12,000 clones, of which more than 80% were detected only once. The ten top clones hold around 25% of the sample.

The research as a whole found: Uninvolved tumor-adjacent lung showed the highest T cell clonality, higher than tumor, which suggests more focused antigenic responses in the uninvolved tumor-adjacent lung. Since the design was exploratory, TCR variables were selected using unadjusted p-values with no false-discovery rate correction. Longer overall survival was associated with higher blood T cell density, whereas shorter survival was associated with higher adjacent-lung clonality. Multi-region tumor sequencing was not performed, so intratumor heterogeneity could not be excluded. A median of 57 of the top 100 tumor clones were detected in paired uninvolved adjacent lung, and under 30 of these tumor clones were also found among the top 100 clones of the paired uninvolved adjacent lung.

Recombination connected TRBV30 to TRBJ2-5, with 7 bases aligning to TRBD2. The source was peripheral blood, collected before any cancer treatment. The sequence was collected from a female donor older than 55 with stage I squamous cell lung carcinoma. The CDR3 protein: CAWTIPTGGQETQYF. The DNA reads TGTGCCTGGACAATTCCCACGGGGGGCCAAGAGACCCAGTACTTC.